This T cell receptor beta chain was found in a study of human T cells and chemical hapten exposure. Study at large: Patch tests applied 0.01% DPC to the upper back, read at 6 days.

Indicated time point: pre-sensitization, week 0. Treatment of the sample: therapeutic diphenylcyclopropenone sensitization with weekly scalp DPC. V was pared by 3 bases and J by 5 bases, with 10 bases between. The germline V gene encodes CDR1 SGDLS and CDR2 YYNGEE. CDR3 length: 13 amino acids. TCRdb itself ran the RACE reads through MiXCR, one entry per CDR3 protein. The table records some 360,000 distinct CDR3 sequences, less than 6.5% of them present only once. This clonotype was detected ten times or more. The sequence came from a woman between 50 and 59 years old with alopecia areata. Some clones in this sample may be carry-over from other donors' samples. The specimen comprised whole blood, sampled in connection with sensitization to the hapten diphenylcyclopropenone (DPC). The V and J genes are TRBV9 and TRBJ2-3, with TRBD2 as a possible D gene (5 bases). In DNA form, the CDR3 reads TGTGCCAGCAGCGGGGGAGATCTAGATACGCAGTATTTT. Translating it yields CASSGGDLDTQYF.